This TCR beta chain is drawn from a study of blood T cells in healthy people across ages. This clonotype was picked up many times. A sample-barcoded 5' primer and a J-beta primer mix were used in a second PCR of roughly 7 to 11 cycles. A 12-random-nucleotide template-switch adaptor tagged each cDNA molecule. TCRdb reprocessed the 5' RACE reads with MiXCR, giving one entry per CDR3 protein. The table lists about 630,000 distinct CDR3 sequences, more than 20% of them singletons. Healthy Caucasians from Russia aged about 6 to 100 served as donors. Per sample, no less than 5 micrograms of total RNA were extracted. Sequenced material: blood. This sequence originates from a man aged 70 or older in good health.

The CDR3 DNA reads TGTGCCAGCAGCTTAGTGGGGGATAACTATGGCTACACCTTC. Translated, it gives CASSLVGDNYGYTF. The chain has TRBV7-9 and TRBJ1-2; possible D gene TRBD1, 5 bases. V was trimmed by 1 base and J by 1 base, leaving 7 bases between them. CDR1 is SEHNR, CDR2 FQNEAQ, per germline (reference sequence). The CDR3 is 14 residues long.